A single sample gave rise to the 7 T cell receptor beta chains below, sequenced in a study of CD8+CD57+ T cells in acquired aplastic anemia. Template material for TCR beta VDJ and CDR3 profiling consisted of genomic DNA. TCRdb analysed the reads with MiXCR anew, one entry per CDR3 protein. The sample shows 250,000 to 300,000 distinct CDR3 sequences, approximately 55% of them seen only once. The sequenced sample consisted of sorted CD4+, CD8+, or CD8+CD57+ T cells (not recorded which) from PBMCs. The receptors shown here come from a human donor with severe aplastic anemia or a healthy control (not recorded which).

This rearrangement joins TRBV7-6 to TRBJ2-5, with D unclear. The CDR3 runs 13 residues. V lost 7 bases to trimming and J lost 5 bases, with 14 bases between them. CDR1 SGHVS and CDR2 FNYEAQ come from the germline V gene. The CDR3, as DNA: TGTGCCAGCACTTTTTACGAAGGGGAGACCCAGTACTTC. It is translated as CASTFYEGETQYF.

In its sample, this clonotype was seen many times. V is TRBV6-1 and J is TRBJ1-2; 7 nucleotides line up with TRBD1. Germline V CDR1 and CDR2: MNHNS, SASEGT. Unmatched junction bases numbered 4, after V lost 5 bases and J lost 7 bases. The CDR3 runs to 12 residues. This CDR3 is CASSPRQGGYTF. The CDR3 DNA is TGTGCCAGCAGTCCGAGACAGGGTGGCTACACCTTC.

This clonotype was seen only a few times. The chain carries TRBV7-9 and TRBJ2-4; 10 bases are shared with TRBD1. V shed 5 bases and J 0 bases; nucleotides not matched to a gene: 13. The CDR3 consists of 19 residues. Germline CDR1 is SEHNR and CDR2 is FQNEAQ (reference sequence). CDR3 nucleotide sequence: TGTGCCAGCAGCCACAGAGTCGGGACAGGGGCTCTAGCCAAAAACATTCAGTACTTC. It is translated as CASSHRVGTGALAKNIQYF.

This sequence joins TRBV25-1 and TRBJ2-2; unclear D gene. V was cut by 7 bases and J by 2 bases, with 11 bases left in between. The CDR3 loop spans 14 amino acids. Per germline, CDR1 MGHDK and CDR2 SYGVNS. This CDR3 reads CASTPGANTGELFF. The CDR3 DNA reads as TGTGCCAGCACCCCCGGCGCTAACACCGGGGAGCTGTTTTTT. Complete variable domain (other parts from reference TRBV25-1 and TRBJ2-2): EADIYQTPRYLVIGTGKKITLECSQTMGHDKMYWYQQDPGMELHLIHYSYGVNSTEKGDLSSESTVSRIRTEHFPLTLESARPSHTSQYLCASTPGANTGELFFGEGSRLTVL.

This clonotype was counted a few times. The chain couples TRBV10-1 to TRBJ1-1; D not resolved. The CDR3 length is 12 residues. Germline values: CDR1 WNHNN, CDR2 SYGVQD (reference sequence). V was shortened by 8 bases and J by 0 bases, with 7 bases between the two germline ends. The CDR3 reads CASLLLNTEAFF. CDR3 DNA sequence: TGCGCCAGCCTACTATTGAACACTGAAGCTTTCTTT.

In DNA, the CDR3 is TGTGCCAGCAGTAAATACAACAATGAGCAGTTCTTC. Its protein is CASSKYNNEQFF. The V and J genes are TRBV7-6 and TRBJ2-1; D is undetermined. V lost 6 bases and J 5 bases, leaving 8 bases between the germline ends. CDR3 length: 12 residues. Germline assignment: CDR1 SGHVS and CDR2 FNYEAQ.

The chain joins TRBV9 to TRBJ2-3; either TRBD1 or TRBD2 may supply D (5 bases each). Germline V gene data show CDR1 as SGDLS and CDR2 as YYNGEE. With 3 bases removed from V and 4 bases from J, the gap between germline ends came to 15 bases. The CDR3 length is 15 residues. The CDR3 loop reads CASSGPAQGADTQYF. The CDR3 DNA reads TGTGCCAGCAGCGGACCGGCCCAGGGAGCAGATACGCAGTATTTT.